This T cell receptor (beta chain) was captured in a study of cytotoxic CD8 clonotypes in ibrutinib-treated CLL. This table comes from immunoSEQ multiplex PCR, and its TCRdb copy is limited to in-frame clones, with some not included. Of tens of thousands of clones listed, 69% are singletons. CDR1 MNHNS and CDR2 SASEGT come from the germline V gene. Trimming pared 8 bases from V and 2 bases from J, leaving 12 bases between. The length of the CDR3 is 14 residues. Study-wide findings and caveats: Rising at ibrutinib response, clonality subsequently fell back toward baseline at progression.

Concerning this clone itself: Its antigen remains unknown.

The source material was PBMCs, sampled after 12 months of ibrutinib treatment. The chain is built from TRBV6-1 and TRBJ2-2, with TRBD1 as a possible D gene (6 bases). This TCR was recovered from a human donor with chronic lymphocytic leukemia. For the CDR3, the DNA is TGTGCCAGCTCCGTCGGGACAAACACCGGGGAGCTGTTTTTT. As protein: CASSVGTNTGELFF.